The clone carrying this T cell receptor (beta chain) appeared a few times. Its specificity is not known. The sample originates from a study of T cells in Graves' hyperthyroidism and ophthalmopathy. Study summary: The blood sample was taken at first diagnosis, before treatment began.

Amplification of TCR beta CDR3 regions was performed using RNA transcripts as template. Primed by the HTBI set, a first-round RT-PCR was run on the TCR CDR3. TCRdb redid the calling of the multiplex PCR reads with MiXCR, one entry per CDR3 protein. The sample lists hundreds of thousands of distinct CDR3 sequences; approximately 15% were seen once. Whole-study findings and limits: Most thyroid clonotypes expanded above 0.001 were also detected in blood.

There are 14 residues in the CDR3. The J segment lost 5 bases and the V segment lost 6 bases, leaving 6 bases of the junction unmatched. CDR1 and CDR2 from the germline V gene are MNHNS and SASEGT. The sample comprised blood. This chain links TRBV6-1 with TRBJ2-2; TRBD1 matches at 7 bases. The TCR originated in a woman in her 30s with Graves' hyperthyroidism. This CDR3 is CASSRTGETGELFF. CDR3 sequence (DNA): TGTGCCAGCAGCCGAACAGGGGAAACCGGGGAGCTGTTTTTT.